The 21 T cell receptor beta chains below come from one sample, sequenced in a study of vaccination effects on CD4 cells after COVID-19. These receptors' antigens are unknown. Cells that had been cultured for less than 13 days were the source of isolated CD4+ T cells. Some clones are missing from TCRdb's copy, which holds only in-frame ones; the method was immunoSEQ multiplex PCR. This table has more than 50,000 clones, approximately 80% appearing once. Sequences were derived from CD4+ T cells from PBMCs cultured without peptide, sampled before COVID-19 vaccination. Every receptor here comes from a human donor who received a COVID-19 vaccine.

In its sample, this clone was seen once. The CDR3 nucleotides read TGTGCCAGCAGCTCCCCGGCGGGGGCTGGAGAGACCCAGTACTTC. Residues: CASSSPAGAGETQYF. The chain employs TRBV7-2 and TRBJ2-5, with a weak D call TRBD2 (7 bases). Trimming took off 4 bases at V and 4 bases at J, with 16 bases between the two ends. The CDR3 spans 15 residues. Per the germline V gene, CDR1 is SGHTA and CDR2 is FQGNSA. The full variable domain, with the rest looked up from reference TRBV7-2 and TRBJ2-5, is GAGVSQSPSNKVTEKGKDVELRCDPISGHTALYWYRQSLGQGLEFLIYFQGNSAPDKSGLPSDRFSAERTGGSVSTLTIQRTQQEDSAVYLCASSSPAGAGETQYFGPGTRLLVL.

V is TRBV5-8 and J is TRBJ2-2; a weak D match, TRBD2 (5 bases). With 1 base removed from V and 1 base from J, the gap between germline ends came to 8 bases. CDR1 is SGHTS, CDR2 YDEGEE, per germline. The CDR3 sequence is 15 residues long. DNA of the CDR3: TGTGCCAGCAGCTTGTGGACTGTGAACACCGGGGAGCTGTTTTTT. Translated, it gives CASSLWTVNTGELFF.

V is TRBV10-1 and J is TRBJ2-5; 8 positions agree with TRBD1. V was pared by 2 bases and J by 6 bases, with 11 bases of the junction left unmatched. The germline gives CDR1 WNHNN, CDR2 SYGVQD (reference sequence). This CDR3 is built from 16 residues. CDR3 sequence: CASSEGQGSGVKTQYF. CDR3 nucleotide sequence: TGCGCCAGCAGTGAGGGACAGGGATCCGGGGTGAAGACCCAGTACTTC.

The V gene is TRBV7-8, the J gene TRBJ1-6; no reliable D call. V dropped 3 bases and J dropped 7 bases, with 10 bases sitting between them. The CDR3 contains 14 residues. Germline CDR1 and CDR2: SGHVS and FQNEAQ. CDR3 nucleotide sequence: TGTGCCAGCAGCTTTCTTTTTGGGAATTCACCCCTCCACTTT. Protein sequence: CASSFLFGNSPLHF.

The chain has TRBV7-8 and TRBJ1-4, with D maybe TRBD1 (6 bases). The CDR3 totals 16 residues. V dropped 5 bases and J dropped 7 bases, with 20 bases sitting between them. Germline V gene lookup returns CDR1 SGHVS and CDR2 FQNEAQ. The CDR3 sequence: CASSRGGGGVGEKLFF. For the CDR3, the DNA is TGTGCCAGCAGCCGGGGTGGAGGGGGAGTAGGTGAAAAACTGTTTTTT. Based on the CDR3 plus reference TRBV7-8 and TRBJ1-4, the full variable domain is GAGVSQSPRYKVAKRGQDVALRCDPISGHVSLFWYQQALGQGPEFLTYFQNEAQLDKSGLPSDRFFAERPEGSVSTLKIQRTQQEDSAVYLCASSRGGGGVGEKLFFGSGTQLSVL.

The CDR3 loop is CASSSGQGALYEQYV. The CDR3 region has the DNA TGTGCCAGCAGCTCCGGACAGGGGGCGTTATACGAGCAGTACGTC. This chain links TRBV11-2 with TRBJ2-7; TRBD1 agrees at 11 bases. Looked up from germline, CDR1 is SGHAT and CDR2 is FQNNGV. The CDR3 contains 15 residues. Trimming removed 4 bases from V and 4 bases from J; junction bases left unmatched: 6.

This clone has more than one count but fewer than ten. CDR3 in amino acids: CATSRELSEPQHF. CDR3 in DNA: TGTGCCACCAGCAGAGAACTATCGGAGCCCCAGCATTTT. This chain links TRBV15 with TRBJ1-5; D unclear. The CDR3 consists of 13 residues. Germline V gene lookup returns CDR1 LNHNV and CDR2 YYDKDF (reference sequence). The V end was cut by 0 bases, the J end by 8 bases, with 8 bases between.

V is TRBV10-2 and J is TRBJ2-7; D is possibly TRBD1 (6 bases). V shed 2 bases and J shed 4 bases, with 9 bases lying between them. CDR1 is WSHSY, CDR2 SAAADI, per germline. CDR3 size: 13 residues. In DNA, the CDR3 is TGCGCCAGCAGTGAGACAGGGCGTTACGAGCAGTACGTC. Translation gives CASSETGRYEQYV.

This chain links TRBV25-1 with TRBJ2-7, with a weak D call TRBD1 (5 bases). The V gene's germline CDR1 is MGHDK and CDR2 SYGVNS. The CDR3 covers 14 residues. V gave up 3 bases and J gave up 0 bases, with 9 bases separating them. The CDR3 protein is CASSDRALSYEQYV. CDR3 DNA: TGTGCCAGCAGTGACAGGGCCCTCTCCTACGAGCAGTACGTC.

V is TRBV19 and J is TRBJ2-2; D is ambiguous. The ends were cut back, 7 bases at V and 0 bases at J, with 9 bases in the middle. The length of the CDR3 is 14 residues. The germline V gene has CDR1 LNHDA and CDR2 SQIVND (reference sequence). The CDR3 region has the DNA TGTGCCAGTACGCGTAGAACGAACACCGGGGAGCTGTTTTTT. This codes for CASTRRTNTGELFF.

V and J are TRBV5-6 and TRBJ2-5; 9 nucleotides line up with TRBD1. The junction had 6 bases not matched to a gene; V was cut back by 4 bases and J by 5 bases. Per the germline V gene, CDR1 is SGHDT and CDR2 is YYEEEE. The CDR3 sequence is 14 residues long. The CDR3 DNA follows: TGTGCCAGCAGCGCAGGACAGGGGATGGAGACCCAGTACTTC. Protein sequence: CASSAGQGMETQYF.

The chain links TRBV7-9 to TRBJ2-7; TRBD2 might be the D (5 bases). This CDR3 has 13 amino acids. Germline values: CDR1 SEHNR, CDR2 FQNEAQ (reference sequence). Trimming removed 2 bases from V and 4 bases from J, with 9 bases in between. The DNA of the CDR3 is TGTGCCAGCAGCTTATTAACGGGATACGAGCAGTACGTC. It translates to CASSLLTGYEQYV.

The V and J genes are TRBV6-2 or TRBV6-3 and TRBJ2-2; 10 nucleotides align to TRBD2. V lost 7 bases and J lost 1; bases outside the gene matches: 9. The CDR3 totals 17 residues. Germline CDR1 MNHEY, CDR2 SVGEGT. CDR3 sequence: CASNPAGGAQNTGELFF. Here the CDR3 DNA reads TGTGCCAGCAACCCAGCGGGGGGGGCACAGAACACCGGGGAGCTGTTTTTT.

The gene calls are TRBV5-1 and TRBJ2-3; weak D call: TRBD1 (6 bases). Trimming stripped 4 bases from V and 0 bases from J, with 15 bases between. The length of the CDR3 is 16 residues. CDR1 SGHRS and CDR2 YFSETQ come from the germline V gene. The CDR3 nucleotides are TGCGCCAGCAGCCCGTGGACAGTAGTTAGCACAGATACGCAGTATTTT. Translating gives CASSPWTVVSTDTQYF.

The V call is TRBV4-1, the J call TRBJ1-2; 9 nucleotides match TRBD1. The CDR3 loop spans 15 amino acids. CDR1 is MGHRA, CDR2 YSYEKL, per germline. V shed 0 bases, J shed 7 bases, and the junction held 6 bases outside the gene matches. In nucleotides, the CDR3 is TGCGCCAGCAGCCAAGATCGTACAGGGGGCTTTGGCTACACCTTC. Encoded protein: CASSQDRTGGFGYTF.

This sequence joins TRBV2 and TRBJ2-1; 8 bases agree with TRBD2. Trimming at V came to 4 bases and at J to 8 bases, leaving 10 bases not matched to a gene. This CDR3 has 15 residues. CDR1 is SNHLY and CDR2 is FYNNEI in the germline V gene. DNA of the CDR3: TGTGCCAGCAGTGGCCCCGGGGGGGCTCACGATGAGCAGTTCTTC. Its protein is CASSGPGGAHDEQFF.

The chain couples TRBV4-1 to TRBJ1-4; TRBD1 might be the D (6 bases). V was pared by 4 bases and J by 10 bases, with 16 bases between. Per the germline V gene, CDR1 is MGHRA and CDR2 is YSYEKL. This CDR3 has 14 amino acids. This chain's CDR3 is CASSPRGEGGKLFF. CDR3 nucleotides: TGCGCCAGCAGCCCCCGAGGGGAGGGGGGAAAACTGTTTTTT.

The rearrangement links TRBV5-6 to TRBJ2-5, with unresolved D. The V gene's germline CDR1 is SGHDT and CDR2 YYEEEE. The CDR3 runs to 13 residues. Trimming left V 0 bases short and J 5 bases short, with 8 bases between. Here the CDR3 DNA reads TGTGCCAGCAGCTTGGAGCTAAAGGAGACCCAGTACTTC. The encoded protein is CASSLELKETQYF.

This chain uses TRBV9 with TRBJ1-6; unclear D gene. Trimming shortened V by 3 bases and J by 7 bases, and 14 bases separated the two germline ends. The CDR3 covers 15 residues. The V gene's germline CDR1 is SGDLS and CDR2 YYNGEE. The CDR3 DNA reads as TGTGCCAGCAGCGCCTTGGGAAGGCCCAATTCACCCCTCCACTTT. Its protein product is CASSALGRPNSPLHF.

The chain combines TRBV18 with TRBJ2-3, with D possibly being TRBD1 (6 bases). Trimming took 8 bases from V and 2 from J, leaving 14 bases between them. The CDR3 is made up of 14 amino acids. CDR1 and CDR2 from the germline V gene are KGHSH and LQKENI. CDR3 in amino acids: CASEQQGFTDTQYF. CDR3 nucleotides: TGTGCCAGCGAACAACAGGGTTTCACAGATACGCAGTATTTT. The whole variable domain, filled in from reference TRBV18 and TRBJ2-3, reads NAGVMQNPRHLVRRRGQEARLRCSPMKGHSHVYWYRQLPEEGLKFMVYLQKENIIDESGMPKERFSAEFPKEGPSILRIQQVVRGDSAAYFCASEQQGFTDTQYFGPGTRLTVL.

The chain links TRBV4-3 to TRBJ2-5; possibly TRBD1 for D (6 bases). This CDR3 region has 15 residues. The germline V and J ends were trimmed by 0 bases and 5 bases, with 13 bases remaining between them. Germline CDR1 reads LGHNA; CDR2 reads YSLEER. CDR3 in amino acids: CASSQDSTGRETQYF. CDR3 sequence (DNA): TGCGCCAGCAGCCAAGATAGTACAGGGCGGGAGACCCAGTACTTC.